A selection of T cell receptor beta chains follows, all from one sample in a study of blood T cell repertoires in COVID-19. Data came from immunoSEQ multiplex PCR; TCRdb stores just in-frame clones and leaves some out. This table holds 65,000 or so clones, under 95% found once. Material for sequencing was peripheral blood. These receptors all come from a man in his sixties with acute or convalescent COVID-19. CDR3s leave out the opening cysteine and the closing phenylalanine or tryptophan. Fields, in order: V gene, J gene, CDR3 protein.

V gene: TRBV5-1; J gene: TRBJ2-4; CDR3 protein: ASSQSGGNIQY
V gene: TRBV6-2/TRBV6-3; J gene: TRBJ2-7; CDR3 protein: ASSYSGLAGGRDYEQY
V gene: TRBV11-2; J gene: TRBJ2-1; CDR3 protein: ASSLGVGSGVLKQF
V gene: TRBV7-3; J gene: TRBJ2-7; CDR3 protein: ASSPGHSSDEQY
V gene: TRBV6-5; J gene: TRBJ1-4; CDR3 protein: ASRRTAINEKLF
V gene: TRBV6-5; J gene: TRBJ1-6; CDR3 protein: ATTTDYYNSPLH
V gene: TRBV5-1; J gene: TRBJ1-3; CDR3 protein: ASSTGVENTIY
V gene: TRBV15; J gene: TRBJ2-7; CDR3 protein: ATSRDGGGYEQY
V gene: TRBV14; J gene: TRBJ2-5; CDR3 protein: ASSQGDMVWETQY
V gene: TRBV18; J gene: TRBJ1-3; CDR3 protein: ASSPQGAGNTIY
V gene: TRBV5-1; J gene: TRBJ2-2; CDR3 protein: ASSDTIPSSWNTGELF
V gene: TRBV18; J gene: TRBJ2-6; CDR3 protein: ASSSDSLVLT
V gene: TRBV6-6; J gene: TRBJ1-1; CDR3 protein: ASSFKTVRNTEAF
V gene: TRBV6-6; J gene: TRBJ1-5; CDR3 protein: ASSSPQGMSNQPQH
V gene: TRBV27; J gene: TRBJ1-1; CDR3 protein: ASSARGSIAEAF
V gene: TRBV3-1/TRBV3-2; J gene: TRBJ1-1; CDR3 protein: ASSVLGQGAF
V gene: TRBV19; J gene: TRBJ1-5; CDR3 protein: ASTVSGTNQPQH
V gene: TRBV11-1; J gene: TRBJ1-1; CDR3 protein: ASSLSGGTEAF
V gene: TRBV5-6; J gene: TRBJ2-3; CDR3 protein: ASSPTSGGVRTDTQY
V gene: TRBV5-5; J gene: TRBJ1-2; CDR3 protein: ASSSGQGNYGYT
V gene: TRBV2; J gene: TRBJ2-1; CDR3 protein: ASTGGLSYNEQF
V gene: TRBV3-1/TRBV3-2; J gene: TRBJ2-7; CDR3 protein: ASSQDGEKY
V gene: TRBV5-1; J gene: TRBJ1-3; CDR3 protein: ASSIGGSGNTIY
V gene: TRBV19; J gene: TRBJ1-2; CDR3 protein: ASSIPGTVYGYT
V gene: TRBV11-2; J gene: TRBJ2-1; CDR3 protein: ASSLGAVLSGGAF
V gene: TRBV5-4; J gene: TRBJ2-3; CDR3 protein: ASSGLAGGRTDTQY
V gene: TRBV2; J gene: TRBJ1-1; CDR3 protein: ASSRANDRGNTEAF
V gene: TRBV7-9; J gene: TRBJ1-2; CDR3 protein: ASTSGIPYGYT
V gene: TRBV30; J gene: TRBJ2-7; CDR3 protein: AWSRGDSYEQY
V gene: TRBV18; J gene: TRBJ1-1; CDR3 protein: ASSPDTQALGARKAF
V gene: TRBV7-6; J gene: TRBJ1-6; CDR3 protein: ASSLEGQGNSYNSPLH
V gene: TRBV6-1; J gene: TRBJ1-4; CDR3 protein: ASSGAPPGDATNEKLF
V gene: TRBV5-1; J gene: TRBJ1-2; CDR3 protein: ASSFTRGYGYT
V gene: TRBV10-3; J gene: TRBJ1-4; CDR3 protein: AISESSSKGPGEKLF
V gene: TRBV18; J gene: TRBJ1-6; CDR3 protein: ASSPLTGDNSPLH